This T cell receptor beta chain was sequenced in a study of blood T cell repertoires in COVID-19. The overall study: Italy, Spain and the United States were the sources of the convalescent and acute COVID-19 samples. PBMCs, B-cell-depleted T cells, or T cells provided the cDNA or gDNA that made up the material.

Source study methods: Amplification with reference gene primers provided the estimates of nucleated cell counts. Clones were sequenced by immunoSEQ multiplex PCR, and TCRdb holds only the in-frame ones, with some missing. V, J and clone size were drawn from that table, and D and trimming were deduced from the DNA. The sample shows 120,000 to 150,000 clones, about 80% of them seen only once. CDR1 and CDR2 (germline): MNHNY, SVGAGI (reference sequence). J gave up 0 bases and V 5 bases, and 16 bases lay outside the gene matches. The CDR3 contains 21 residues. The rearrangement uses TRBV6-6 and TRBJ2-6; 10 bases agree with TRBD1. This sequence was found in a man aged 60 to 75 with acute or convalescent COVID-19. The sample taken for sequencing was peripheral blood. CDR3 protein: CASSPRDRGFSYRSGANVLTF. CDR3 DNA: TGTGCCAGCAGTCCCCGGGACAGGGGATTTTCGTACCGCTCTGGGGCCAACGTCCTGACTTTC.